The 16 T cell receptor beta chains listed next were all sequenced from one sample in a study of blood T cell repertoires in COVID-19. Produced via immunoSEQ multiplex PCR; TCRdb's table is partial and in-frame only. The table shows around 260,000 clones, with around 90% occurring only once. The sequenced material came from PBMCs or T cells enriched from blood (not recorded which). These receptors were obtained from a young woman who had recovered from COVID-19.

This chain joins TRBV19 and TRBJ1-4, with D unresolved. Looked up from germline, CDR1 is LNHDA and CDR2 is SQIVND (reference sequence). This CDR3 contains 13 residues. The V and J ends lost 8 bases and 13 bases respectively, with 20 bases between them. The CDR3 nucleotides read TGTGCCAGTGGCACACCGGCGGATTTTGGACTGTTTTTT. Translation: CASGTPADFGLFF.

This rearrangement joins TRBV5-5 to TRBJ2-2; 7 bases fit TRBD1. Trimming took 2 bases from V and 0 from J; bases not matched to a gene: 1. The length of the CDR3 is 15 residues. Germline V gene data show CDR1 as SGHKS and CDR2 as YYEKEE (reference sequence). The CDR3 DNA is TGTGCCAGCAGCTTCCAGGGGGCGAACACCGGGGAGCTGTTTTTT. It specifies CASSFQGANTGELFF.

The J gene is TRBJ2-5, the V gene TRBV2; 10 bases match TRBD2. This CDR3 has 16 amino acids. The junction had 12 bases not matched to a gene; V was cut back by 6 bases and J by 5 bases. Germline loops: CDR1 SNHLY, CDR2 FYNNEI. The CDR3 reads CASSRPSGSQGETQYF. The CDR3 DNA is TGTGCCAGCAGCCGACCTAGCGGGAGTCAGGGGGAGACCCAGTACTTC.

CDR3 sequence reads: CASRPGTPMNTEAFF. As DNA, the CDR3 is TGTGCCAGCAGACCCGGGACTCCTATGAACACTGAAGCTTTCTTT. The V gene is TRBV7-2, the J gene TRBJ1-1; maybe TRBD1 (5 bases). The germline V gene encodes CDR1 SGHTA and CDR2 FQGNSA. This CDR3 has 15 residues. V was clipped by 6 bases and J by 0 bases, with 14 bases between them.

This sequence joins TRBV6-1 and TRBJ2-2; a possible D gene is TRBD2 (5 bases). The CDR3 covers 17 residues. Per the germline V gene, CDR1 is MNHNS and CDR2 is SASEGT. V shed 2 bases and J shed 4 bases, with 17 bases lying between them. CDR3 sequence reads: CASSEQGAAPRTGELFF. The CDR3 DNA is TGTGCCAGCAGTGAACAAGGAGCGGCGCCCCGCACCGGGGAGCTGTTTTTT.

Note on this clone: Other DNA sequences in this specimen translate into the identical CDR3. The V and J genes are TRBV27 and TRBJ2-1; a possible D gene is TRBD2 (6 bases). Germline CDR1 is MNHEY and CDR2 is SMNVEV (reference sequence). V lost 2 bases to trimming and J lost 1 base, with 6 bases between them. The CDR3 has 14 residues. The CDR3 spells CASSLGGSYNEQFF. CDR3 bases: TGTGCCAGCAGTTTAGGGGGGTCCTACAATGAGCAGTTCTTC.

The gene calls are TRBV27 and TRBJ2-7; 9 nucleotides match TRBD1. The CDR3 is 14 amino acids. Germline V CDR1 and CDR2: MNHEY, SMNVEV (reference sequence). The trim removed 0 bases at V and 5 bases at J, leaving 2 bases unmatched. CDR3 sequence: CASSLSGTGNEQYF. CDR3 in DNA: TGTGCCAGCAGTTTATCGGGGACAGGGAACGAGCAGTACTTC.

This sequence joins TRBV7-9 and TRBJ2-1; TRBD2 agrees at 10 bases. The V and J ends lost 3 bases and 6 bases, in that order; junction bases with no gene match: 5. The CDR3 has 15 residues. Germline V lookup: CDR1 SEHNR, CDR2 FQNEAQ (reference sequence). This chain's CDR3 is CASSFGTSVGNEQFF. DNA for the CDR3: TGTGCCAGCAGCTTCGGGACTAGCGTAGGCAATGAGCAGTTCTTC.

The chain couples TRBV6-1 to TRBJ2-2, with D tentatively TRBD1 (6 bases). This CDR3 has 18 residues. CDR1 MNHNS and CDR2 SASEGT come from the germline V gene. V lost 4 bases and J lost 1, with 19 bases in between. The CDR3 region is CASSGNRVFVMNTGELFF. As DNA, the CDR3 is TGTGCCAGCAGTGGTAACAGGGTATTTGTTATGAACACCGGGGAGCTGTTTTTT.

The rearrangement links TRBV21-1 to TRBJ1-2. TRBV21-1 is a known pseudogene. The CDR3 contains 16 residues. CDR3 sequence (DNA): TGTGCCAGCAGCAAAGCGCGGACGGGAAAGAACCATGGCTACACCTTC. It yields the protein CASSKARTGKNHGYTF.

The CDR3 coding sequence is TGCAGCGTTGAATCCGACTATCCTTACACAGATACGCAGTATTTT. The encoded protein is CSVESDYPYTDTQYF. This chain links TRBV29-1 with TRBJ2-3; TRBD2 might be the D (5 bases). The CDR3 is 15 residues long. V was cut by 2 bases and J by 2 bases, with 14 bases left in between. Germline V gene lookup returns CDR1 SQVTM and CDR2 ANQGSEA.

The chain uses TRBV7-9 and TRBJ1-6, with 7 bases aligning to TRBD1. The V and J ends lost 3 bases and 5 bases, in that order; junction bases with no gene match: 1. The CDR3 loop spans 14 amino acids. Germline-derived CDR1 and CDR2 are SEHNR and FQNEAQ (reference sequence). CDR3 coding DNA: TGTGCCAGCAGCTTCACAGGGGATAATTCACCCCTCCACTTT. This encodes CASSFTGDNSPLHF.

This chain connects TRBV28 to TRBJ2-7; 10 bases fit TRBD2. V trimming: 7 bases; J trimming: 4 bases; junction bases outside the gene matches: 7. This CDR3 region has 14 residues. The germline V gene encodes CDR1 MDHEN and CDR2 SYDVKM. The CDR3 coding sequence is TGTGCCAGCACCTCTAGCGGGAGTAGGTACGAGCAGTACTTC. This encodes CASTSSGSRYEQYF.

The V call is TRBV29-1, the J call TRBJ2-7; 10 bases agree with TRBD2. V was pared by 2 bases and J by 0 bases, with 4 bases of the junction left unmatched. Germline V gene data show CDR1 as SQVTM and CDR2 as ANQGSEA. This CDR3 is built from 15 residues. The CDR3, as DNA: TGCAGCGTTGAAATAGCGGGAGGAAGCTCCTACGAGCAGTACTTC. Translated, it gives CSVEIAGGSSYEQYF.

The chain joins TRBV5-1 to TRBJ1-4, with D possibly being TRBD1 (6 bases). The germline V gene encodes CDR1 SGHRS and CDR2 YFSETQ. V dropped 0 bases and J dropped 7 bases, with 13 bases sitting between them. The CDR3 sequence is 15 residues long. In DNA form, the CDR3 reads TGCGCCAGCAGCTTGGCCTCAGGGGCTACTGAAAAACTGTTTTTT. This translates into CASSLASGATEKLFF.

The chain uses TRBV7-8 and TRBJ1-3, with a tentative D call TRBD1 (6 bases). Trimming took 1 base from V and 0 from J, leaving 10 bases between them. Germline CDR1 SGHVS, CDR2 FQNEAQ. CDR3 length: 16 amino acids. The CDR3 DNA sequence: TGTGCCAGCAGCTTAGGCCCACAGGGCTCTGGAAACACCATATATTTT. Protein sequence: CASSLGPQGSGNTIYF.